These 29 T cell receptor beta chains were all obtained from the same sample, sequenced in a study of tumor-infiltrating lymphocytes in localized non-small cell lung cancer. Profiling relied on immunoSEQ multiplex PCR, and the TCRdb table lists in-frame clones only, not all of them. The sample yields approximately 13,000 clones, 68% seen once. The sample consisted of lung tumor tissue. All receptors come from a human donor with non-small cell lung cancer.

This rearrangement joins TRBV4-3 to TRBJ2-1; 10 bases are a match to TRBD2. Germline V gives CDR1 LGHNA, CDR2 YSLEER. The V segment lost 1 base and the J segment 9 bases; nucleotides outside the gene matches: 12. The CDR3 is 17 residues long. The CDR3 sequence is CASSQGASGGGRGEQFF. The CDR3 DNA sequence: TGCGCCAGCAGCCAAGGGGCTAGCGGGGGAGGGCGTGGTGAGCAGTTCTTC.

In its sample, this clone is medium-sized (0.01 to 0.1%). V usage is TRBV7-9 and J usage is TRBJ1-3; unclear D gene. The V gene's germline CDR1 is SEHNR and CDR2 FQNEAQ (reference sequence). The CDR3 length is 14 residues. Between the trimmed V and J ends, which lost 1 base and 0 bases, there was a span of 4 bases. The CDR3 DNA reads as TGTGCCAGCAGCTTAGTGAGCTCTGGAAACACCATATATTTT. This encodes CASSLVSSGNTIYF.

The chain is built from TRBV5-8 and TRBJ1-6, with D maybe TRBD1 (5 bases). In germline, CDR1 is SGHTS, CDR2 YDEGEE. The V end was cut by 4 bases, the J end by 10 bases, with 24 bases between. The CDR3 is 17 residues long. In nucleotides, the CDR3 is TGTGCCAGCAGCCGCCGGGCCGAAGGGACTAGATCCTCACCCCTCCACTTT. It specifies CASSRRAEGTRSSPLHF.

The V gene is TRBV19, the J gene TRBJ1-3; tentative D call: TRBD1 (5 bases). V lost 3 bases, J lost 2 bases, and 14 bases lay in between. The CDR3 consists of 16 residues. Germline CDR1 LNHDA, CDR2 SQIVND (reference sequence). CDR3 region: CASSIGQVYAGNTIYF. The CDR3 bases are TGTGCCAGTAGTATTGGACAAGTCTATGCTGGAAACACCATATATTTT.

The chain has TRBV7-9 and TRBJ2-7; 9 bases are a match to TRBD1. Trimming cost V 5 bases and J 4 bases; bases outside gene matches: 3. Germline-derived CDR1 and CDR2 are SEHNR and FQNEAQ (reference sequence). The CDR3 loop spans 13 amino acids. The CDR3 spells CASSPGQGYEQYF. Written as DNA, the CDR3 is TGTGCCAGCAGCCCGGGACAGGGTTACGAGCAGTACTTC.

The chain is built from TRBV30 and TRBJ1-2; D is unclear. V was trimmed by 5 bases and J by 0 bases, leaving 10 bases between them. Germline lookup yields CDR1 GTSNPN and CDR2 SVGIG (reference sequence). The CDR3 is 13 residues long. The CDR3 DNA is TGTGCCTGGGGCGGGCTACCTAACTATGGCTACACCTTC. Its protein is CAWGGLPNYGYTF.

The CDR3 DNA is TGTGCCAGTAGTAAGCGGGGGGGGACAGGGACCTACGAGCAGTACTTC. This encodes CASSKRGGTGTYEQYF. The V gene is TRBV19, the J gene TRBJ2-7; maybe TRBD2 (10 bases). The CDR3 loop spans 16 amino acids. Deletions cut 4 bases from V and 2 bases from J, with 18 bases between. CDR1 and CDR2 from the germline V gene are LNHDA and SQIVND (reference sequence).

The chain joins TRBV18 to TRBJ2-3, with 10 positions matching TRBD1. This CDR3 is built from 15 residues. J lost 4 bases, V lost 4 bases, and 5 bases had no gene match. The germline V gene encodes CDR1 KGHSH and CDR2 LQKENI. In nucleotides, the CDR3 is TGTGCCAGCTCACTACCGGGACAGGGGTCAGATACGCAGTATTTT. Translating gives CASSLPGQGSDTQYF.

The chain couples TRBV7-2 to TRBJ2-1; possibly TRBD2 for D (5 bases). Germline V gene data show CDR1 as SGHTA and CDR2 as FQGNSA. The V and J ends lost 1 base and 10 bases respectively, with 11 bases between them. The length of the CDR3 is 13 residues. The CDR3 spells CASSLEEAREQFF. CDR3 DNA sequence: TGTGCCAGCAGCTTAGAGGAGGCGCGAGAGCAGTTCTTC.

V gene TRBV4-2 combines with J gene TRBJ1-2; TRBD1 matches at 8 bases. Trimming removed 0 bases from V and 2 bases from J; junction bases left unmatched: 2. Germline values: CDR1 LGHNA, CDR2 YNFKEQ. The CDR3 is 15 residues long. The CDR3 here is CASSQDQGANYGYTF. CDR3 nucleotide sequence: TGTGCCAGCAGCCAAGATCAGGGGGCCAACTATGGCTACACCTTC.

Remarks on this clone: Its ends do not fully match the called genes, so a read error is possible. The chain has TRBV7-9 and TRBJ1-2; D might be TRBD1 (5 bases). CDR1 SEHNR and CDR2 FQNEAQ come from the germline V gene (reference sequence). The CDR3 length is 13 residues. The CDR3 DNA is TGTGCCAGCAGTTTAGGCCCGGGGCATGGCTACACCTTC. Protein: CASSLGPGHGYTF.

This chain connects TRBV15 to TRBJ1-6; D uncertain. The germline V gene has CDR1 LNHNV and CDR2 YYDKDF (reference sequence). V was trimmed by 3 bases and J by 8 bases, leaving 8 bases between them. The CDR3 totals 13 residues. The CDR3 region is CATSSRTDSPLHF. CDR3 in DNA: TGTGCCACCAGCAGTCGGACGGATTCACCCCTCCACTTT.

This clone was observed once. This chain uses TRBV4-1 with TRBJ2-7; 8 bases match TRBD1. Losses at the gene ends were 3 bases for V and 6 bases for J; bases not matched to a gene: 10. The CDR3 is made up of 15 amino acids. In germline, CDR1 is MGHRA, CDR2 YSYEKL. CDR3 region: CASSHPGQGRSEQYF. The CDR3 bases are TGCGCCAGCAGCCATCCCGGACAGGGAAGATCCGAGCAGTACTTC.

This chain uses TRBV4-3 with TRBJ2-2; D unresolved. CDR3 length equals 16 residues. The germline CDR1 and CDR2 sequences are LGHNA and YSLEER. With 0 bases removed from V and 2 bases from J, the gap between germline ends came to 10 bases. CDR3 bases: TGCGCCAGCAGCCAAGAGCGCGGCGACAACACCGGGGAGCTGTTTTTT. Amino acids: CASSQERGDNTGELFF.

The V call is TRBV14, the J call TRBJ1-1, with D possibly being TRBD1 (6 bases). CDR3 size: 14 residues. Germline loops: CDR1 SGHDN, CDR2 FVKESK. With 4 bases removed from V and 2 bases from J, the gap between germline ends came to 11 bases. The CDR3 DNA follows: TGTGCCAGCAGCCGCAGGACAGTCAACACTGAAGCTTTCTTT. Its translation is CASSRRTVNTEAFF.

The CDR3 coding sequence is TGTGCCAGCAGCCAAGGGGGATTCGGCAATCAGCCCCAGCATTTT. This codes for CASSQGGFGNQPQHF. The chain links TRBV7-6 to TRBJ1-5, with D perhaps matching TRBD1 (6 bases). This CDR3 region has 15 residues. CDR1 and CDR2 (germline): SGHVS, FNYEAQ. V lost 5 bases, J lost 2 bases, and 13 bases lay in between.

The CDR3 region is CASSSLYLDSSGNTIYF. CDR3 bases: TGTGCCAGTAGTAGCCTTTACTTGGACAGCTCTGGAAACACCATATATTTT. This rearrangement joins TRBV19 to TRBJ1-3; perhaps TRBD1 as D (6 bases). The CDR3 has 17 residues. The germline CDR1 and CDR2 sequences are LNHDA and SQIVND (reference sequence). V was cut by 4 bases and J by 0 bases, with 16 bases left in between. Full variable domain (remainder filled in from reference TRBV19 and TRBJ1-3): DGGITQSPKYLFRKEGQNVTLSCEQNLNHDAMYWYRQDPGQGLRLIYYSQIVNDFQKGDIAEGYSVSREKKESFPLTVTSAQKNPTAFYLCASSSLYLDSSGNTIYFGEGSWLTVV.

In this sample, this clone is medium-sized (0.01 to 0.1%). This rearrangement joins TRBV20-1 to TRBJ2-7, with D perhaps matching TRBD1 or TRBD2 (5 bases each). The CDR3 has 11 amino acids. Germline V gives CDR1 DFQATT, CDR2 SNEGSKA (reference sequence). V lost 0 bases and J lost 11, with 11 bases in between. CDR3 coding DNA: TGCAGTGCTAGAGATGGGAGAGGGGAGTACTTC. It specifies CSARDGRGEYF.

The V and J genes are TRBV4-1 and TRBJ1-2; a possible D gene is TRBD1 (6 bases). Trimming took 0 bases from V and 4 from J, leaving 9 bases between them. This CDR3 region has 14 residues. Germline CDR1 reads MGHRA; CDR2 reads YSYEKL. CDR3 loop: CASSQEGQTYGYTF. DNA for the CDR3: TGCGCCAGCAGCCAAGAAGGACAGACCTATGGCTACACCTTC.

V and J are TRBV29-1 and TRBJ2-3; D is uncertain. V was shortened by 6 bases and J by 0 bases, with 13 bases between the two germline ends. The CDR3 spans 14 residues. The germline V gene encodes CDR1 SQVTM and CDR2 ANQGSEA. The CDR3 region has the DNA TGCAGCGTCGCCAGACTTACTAGCACAGATACGCAGTATTTT. Translation: CSVARLTSTDTQYF.

The chain uses TRBV2 and TRBJ2-1; 11 nucleotides match TRBD2. Germline values: CDR1 SNHLY, CDR2 FYNNEI. V shed 6 bases, J shed 1 base, and the junction held 8 bases outside the gene matches. The CDR3 is made up of 17 amino acids. The CDR3: CASSDQLAGASYNEQFF. Here the CDR3 DNA reads TGTGCCAGCAGCGACCAACTAGCGGGAGCATCCTACAATGAGCAGTTCTTC.

This clone was detected only once. The chain combines TRBV30 with TRBJ2-7; D remains unclear. Trimming removed 0 bases from V and 4 bases from J, with 10 bases in between. The germline V gene encodes CDR1 GTSNPN and CDR2 SVGIG (reference sequence). This CDR3 region has 13 residues. As DNA, the CDR3 is TGTGCCTGGAGTGTTGGCCGGTTATACGAGCAGTACTTC. It specifies CAWSVGRLYEQYF.

The V gene is TRBV4-3, the J gene TRBJ2-3; the D is unclear. The CDR3 has 18 amino acids. The V gene's germline CDR1 is LGHNA and CDR2 YSLEER. V lost 0 bases, J lost 1 base, and 17 bases lay in between. CDR3 in DNA: TGCGCCAGCAGCCAAGAATTCGGACGATCCATCGGCACAGATACGCAGTATTTT. This sequence encodes CASSQEFGRSIGTDTQYF.

This clone appeared once. V usage is TRBV19 and J usage is TRBJ2-7; possibly TRBD1 or TRBD2 for D (5 bases each). There are 16 residues in the CDR3. V gave up 6 bases and J gave up 0 bases, with 18 bases separating them. Germline CDR1 and CDR2: LNHDA and SQIVND (reference sequence). The CDR3 loop reads CASSPHGAPSSYEQYF. The DNA for the CDR3 is TGTGCCAGTAGCCCACACGGGGCTCCCAGCTCCTACGAGCAGTACTTC.

The sample holds one count of this clone. The chain couples TRBV6-5 to TRBJ1-2, with 9 bases lining up with TRBD1. Germline V gene sequence: CDR1 MNHEY, CDR2 SVGAGI. The length of the CDR3 is 14 residues. The J segment lost 3 bases and the V segment lost 7 bases, leaving 6 bases of the junction unmatched. The CDR3 protein is CASKIRDRDYGYTF. CDR3 bases: TGTGCCAGCAAAATCCGGGACAGGGACTATGGCTACACCTTC.

J is TRBJ1-1 and V is TRBV18; D is unclear. Trimming took off 2 bases at V and 7 bases at J, with 14 bases between the two ends. Germline V gene sequence: CDR1 KGHSH, CDR2 LQKENI. The CDR3 consists of 14 residues. CDR3 in amino acids: CASSPSVDNLEAFF. Here the CDR3 DNA reads TGTGCCAGCTCACCATCTGTAGACAACCTTGAAGCTTTCTTT.

The J gene is TRBJ2-1, the V gene TRBV5-1; the match to TRBD1 covers 7 bases. The V segment lost 7 bases and the J segment 7 bases; nucleotides outside the gene matches: 8. Germline V CDR1 and CDR2: SGHRS, YFSETQ. The CDR3 spans 13 residues. In nucleotides, the CDR3 is TGCGCCAGCTCCGAAGGGACAGCTAATGAGCAGTTCTTC. This encodes CASSEGTANEQFF.

The chain combines TRBV29-1 with TRBJ2-7; D remains unclear. Germline assignment: CDR1 SQVTM and CDR2 ANQGSEA. The length of the CDR3 is 13 residues. The V gene lost 4 bases and the J gene lost 6 bases, with 16 bases spanning the gap. CDR3 nucleotides: TGCAGCGTTGCACAGCACGTCCCTGGCGAGCAGTACTTC. It specifies CSVAQHVPGEQYF.

V and J are TRBV19 and TRBJ1-1; D uncertain. The CDR3 consists of 15 residues. V shed 5 bases and J shed 0 bases, with 13 bases lying between them. Looked up from germline, CDR1 is LNHDA and CDR2 is SQIVND (reference sequence). The CDR3 nucleotides are TGTGCCAGTAGTTTCCACCGAACGGTGAACACTGAAGCTTTCTTT. Amino acids: CASSFHRTVNTEAFF.